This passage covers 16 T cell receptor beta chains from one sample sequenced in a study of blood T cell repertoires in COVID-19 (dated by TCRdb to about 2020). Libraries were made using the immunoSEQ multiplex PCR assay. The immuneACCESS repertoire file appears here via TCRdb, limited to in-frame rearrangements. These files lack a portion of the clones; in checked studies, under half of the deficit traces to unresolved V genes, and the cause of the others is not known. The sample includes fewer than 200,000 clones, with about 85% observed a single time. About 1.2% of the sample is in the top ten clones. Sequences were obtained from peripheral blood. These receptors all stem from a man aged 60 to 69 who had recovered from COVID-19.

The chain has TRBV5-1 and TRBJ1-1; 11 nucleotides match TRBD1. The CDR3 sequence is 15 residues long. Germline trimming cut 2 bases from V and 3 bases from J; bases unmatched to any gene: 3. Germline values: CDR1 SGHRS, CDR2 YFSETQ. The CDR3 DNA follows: TGCGCCAGCAGCTTAGGACAGGGGGCCTACACTGAAGCTTTCTTT. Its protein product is CASSLGQGAYTEAFF.

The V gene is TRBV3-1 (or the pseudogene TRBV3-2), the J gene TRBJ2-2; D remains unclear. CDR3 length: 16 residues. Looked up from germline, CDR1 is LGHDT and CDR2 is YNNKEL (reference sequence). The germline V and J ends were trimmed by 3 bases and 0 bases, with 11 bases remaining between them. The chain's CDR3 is CASSHSRLSNTGELFF. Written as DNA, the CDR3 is TGTGCCAGCAGCCATTCGAGACTCTCGAACACCGGGGAGCTGTTTTTT.

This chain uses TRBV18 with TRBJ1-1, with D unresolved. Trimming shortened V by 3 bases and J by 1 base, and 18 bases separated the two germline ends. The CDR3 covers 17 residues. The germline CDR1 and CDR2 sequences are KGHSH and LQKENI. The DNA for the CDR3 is TGTGCCAGCTCACCCAACGAGGGTTTAGATCGGAACACTGAAGCTTTCTTT. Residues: CASSPNEGLDRNTEAFF.

CDR3 sequence: CASSPWTGESSPLHF. The CDR3 DNA reads TGTGCCAGCAGCCCTTGGACAGGGGAGAGTTCACCCCTCCACTTT. This chain uses TRBV7-2 with TRBJ1-6; TRBD1 aligns across 9 bases. Germline V gene lookup returns CDR1 SGHTA and CDR2 FQGNSA. Losses at the gene ends were 5 bases for V and 9 bases for J; bases not matched to a gene: 8. The CDR3 has 15 residues. The whole variable domain, remainder taken from reference TRBV7-2 and TRBJ1-6, is GAGVSQSPSNKVTEKGKDVELRCDPISGHTALYWYRQSLGQGLEFLIYFQGNSAPDKSGLPSDRFSAERTGGSVSTLTIQRTQQEDSAVYLCASSPWTGESSPLHFGNGTRLTVT.

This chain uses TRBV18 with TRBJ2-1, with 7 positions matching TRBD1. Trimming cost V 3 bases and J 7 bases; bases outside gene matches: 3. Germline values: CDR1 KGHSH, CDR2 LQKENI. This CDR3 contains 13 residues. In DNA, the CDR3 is TGTGCCAGCTCACCCGGGACAGATAATGAGCAGTTCTTC. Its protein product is CASSPGTDNEQFF.

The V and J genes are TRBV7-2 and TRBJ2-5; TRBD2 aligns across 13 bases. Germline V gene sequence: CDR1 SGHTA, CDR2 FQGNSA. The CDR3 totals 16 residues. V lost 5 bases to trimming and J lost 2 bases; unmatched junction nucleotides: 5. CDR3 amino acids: CASSHRLAGGQETQYF. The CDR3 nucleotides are TGTGCCAGCAGCCACCGACTAGCGGGGGGACAAGAGACCCAGTACTTC.

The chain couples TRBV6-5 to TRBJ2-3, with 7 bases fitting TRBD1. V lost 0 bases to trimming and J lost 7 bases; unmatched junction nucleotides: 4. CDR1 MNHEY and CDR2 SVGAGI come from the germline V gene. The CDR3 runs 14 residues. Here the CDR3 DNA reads TGTGCCAGCAGTTACTCGACAGGGACCCATACGCAGTATTTT. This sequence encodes CASSYSTGTHTQYF.

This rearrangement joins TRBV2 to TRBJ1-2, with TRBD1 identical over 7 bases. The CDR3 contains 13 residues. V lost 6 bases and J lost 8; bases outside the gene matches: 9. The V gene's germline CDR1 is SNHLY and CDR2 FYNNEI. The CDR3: CASRGGLEGGYTF. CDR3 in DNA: TGTGCCAGCAGAGGGGGCTTAGAGGGAGGCTACACCTTC.

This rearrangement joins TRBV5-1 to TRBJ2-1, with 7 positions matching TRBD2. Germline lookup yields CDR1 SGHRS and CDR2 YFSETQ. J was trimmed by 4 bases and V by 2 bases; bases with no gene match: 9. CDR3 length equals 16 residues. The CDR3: CASSLGGGGFYNEQFF. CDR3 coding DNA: TGCGCCAGCAGCTTAGGAGGCGGGGGATTTTACAATGAGCAGTTCTTC.

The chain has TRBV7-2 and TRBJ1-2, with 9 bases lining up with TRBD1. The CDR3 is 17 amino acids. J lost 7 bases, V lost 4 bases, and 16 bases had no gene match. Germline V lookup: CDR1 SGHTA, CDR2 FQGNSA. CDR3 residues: CASSSVGQGIGEGGYTF. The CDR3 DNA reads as TGTGCCAGCAGCTCTGTCGGACAGGGGATCGGGGAAGGTGGCTACACCTTC.

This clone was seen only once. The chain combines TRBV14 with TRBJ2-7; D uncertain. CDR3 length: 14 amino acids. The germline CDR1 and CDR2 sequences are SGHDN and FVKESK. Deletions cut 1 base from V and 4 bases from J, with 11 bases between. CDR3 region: CASSQGVIPYEQYF. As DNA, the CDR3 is TGTGCCAGCAGCCAAGGCGTCATTCCGTACGAGCAGTACTTC.

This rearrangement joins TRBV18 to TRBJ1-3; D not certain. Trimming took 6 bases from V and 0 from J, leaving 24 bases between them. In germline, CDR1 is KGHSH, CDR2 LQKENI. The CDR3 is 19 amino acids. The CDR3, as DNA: TGTGCCAGCTCCCCTTCCGCCACGACTCCCGTGAACTCTGGAAACACCATATATTTT. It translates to CASSPSATTPVNSGNTIYF. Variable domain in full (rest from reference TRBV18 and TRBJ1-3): NAGVMQNPRHLVRRRGQEARLRCSPMKGHSHVYWYRQLPEEGLKFMVYLQKENIIDESGMPKERFSAEFPKEGPSILRIQQVVRGDSAAYFCASSPSATTPVNSGNTIYFGEGSWLTVV.

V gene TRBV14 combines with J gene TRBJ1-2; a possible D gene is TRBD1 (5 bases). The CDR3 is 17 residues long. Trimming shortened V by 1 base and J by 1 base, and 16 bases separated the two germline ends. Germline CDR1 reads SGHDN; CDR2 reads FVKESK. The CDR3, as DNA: TGTGCCAGCAGCCAAGTTGGACTGCCGGGGGGTAACTATGGCTACACCTTC. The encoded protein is CASSQVGLPGGNYGYTF.

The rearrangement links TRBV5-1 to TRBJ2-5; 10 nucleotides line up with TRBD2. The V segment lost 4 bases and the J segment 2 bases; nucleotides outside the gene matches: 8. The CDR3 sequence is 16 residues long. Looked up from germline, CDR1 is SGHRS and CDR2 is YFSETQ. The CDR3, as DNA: TGCGCCAGCAGCCAGGGAGCGGGGGGGCAACAAGAGACCCAGTACTTC. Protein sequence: CASSQGAGGQQETQYF.

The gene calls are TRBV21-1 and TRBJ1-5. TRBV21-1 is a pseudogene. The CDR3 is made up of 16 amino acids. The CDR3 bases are TGTGCCAGCAGGGCAGCGGGGGGGCTATCCAATCAGCCCCAGCATTTT. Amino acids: CASRAAGGLSNQPQHF.

CDR3: CASSAPGQGAPGELFF. The CDR3 bases are TGTGCCAGCAGTGCACCTGGACAGGGGGCGCCCGGGGAGCTGTTTTTT. The chain uses TRBV6-1 and TRBJ2-2; 11 nucleotides align to TRBD1. The CDR3 has 16 amino acids. V lost 4 bases to trimming and J lost 6 bases; unmatched junction nucleotides: 7. CDR1 and CDR2 from the germline V gene are MNHNS and SASEGT.